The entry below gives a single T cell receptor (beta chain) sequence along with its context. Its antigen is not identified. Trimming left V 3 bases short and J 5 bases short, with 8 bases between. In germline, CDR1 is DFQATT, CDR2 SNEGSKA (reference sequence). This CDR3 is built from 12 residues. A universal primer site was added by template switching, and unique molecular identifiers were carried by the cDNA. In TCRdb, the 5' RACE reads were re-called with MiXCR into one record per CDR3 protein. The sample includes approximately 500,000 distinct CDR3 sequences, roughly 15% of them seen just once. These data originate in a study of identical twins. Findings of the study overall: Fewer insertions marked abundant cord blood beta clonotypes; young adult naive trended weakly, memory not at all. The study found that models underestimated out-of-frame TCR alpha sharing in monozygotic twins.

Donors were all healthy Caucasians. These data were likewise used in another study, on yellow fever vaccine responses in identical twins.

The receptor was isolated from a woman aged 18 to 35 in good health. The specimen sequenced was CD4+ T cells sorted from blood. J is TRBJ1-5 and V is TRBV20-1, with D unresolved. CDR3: CSASSRDQPQHF. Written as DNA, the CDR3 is TGCAGTGCTAGTTCGCGGGATCAGCCCCAGCATTTT.